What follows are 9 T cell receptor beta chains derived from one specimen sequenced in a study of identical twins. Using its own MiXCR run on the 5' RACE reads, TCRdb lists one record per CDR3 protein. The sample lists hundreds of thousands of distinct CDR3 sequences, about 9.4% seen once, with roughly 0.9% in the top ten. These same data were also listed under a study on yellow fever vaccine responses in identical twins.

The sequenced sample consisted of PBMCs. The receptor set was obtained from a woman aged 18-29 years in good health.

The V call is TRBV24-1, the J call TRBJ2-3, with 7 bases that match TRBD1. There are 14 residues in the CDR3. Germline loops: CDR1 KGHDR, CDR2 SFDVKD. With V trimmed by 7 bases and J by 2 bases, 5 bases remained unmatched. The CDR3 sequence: CATRGTASTDTQYF. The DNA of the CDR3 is TGTGCCACCAGGGGGACAGCCTCCACAGATACGCAGTATTTT.

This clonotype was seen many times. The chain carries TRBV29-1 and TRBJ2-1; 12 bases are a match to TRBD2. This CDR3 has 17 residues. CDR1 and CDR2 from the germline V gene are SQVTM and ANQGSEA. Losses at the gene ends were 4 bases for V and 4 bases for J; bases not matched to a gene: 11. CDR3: CSVAGSKLAGGYNEQFF. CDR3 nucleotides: TGCAGCGTTGCAGGCAGCAAACTAGCGGGAGGTTACAATGAGCAGTTCTTC.

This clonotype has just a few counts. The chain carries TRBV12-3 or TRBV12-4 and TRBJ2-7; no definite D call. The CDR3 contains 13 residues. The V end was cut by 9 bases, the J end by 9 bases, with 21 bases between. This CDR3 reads CASEIGSVRGQYF. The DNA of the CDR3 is TGTGCCAGTGAAATAGGGTCCGTACGAGGGCAGTACTTC.

CDR3 protein: CASSLSPGGSYTF. The CDR3 DNA reads TGCGCCAGCAGCTTGTCACCCGGCGGTAGCTACACCTTC. The genes are TRBV5-1 and TRBJ1-2; D unresolved. From germline, CDR1 is SGHRS and CDR2 YFSETQ. Deletions cut 1 base from V and 9 bases from J, with 13 bases between. The CDR3 contains 13 residues.

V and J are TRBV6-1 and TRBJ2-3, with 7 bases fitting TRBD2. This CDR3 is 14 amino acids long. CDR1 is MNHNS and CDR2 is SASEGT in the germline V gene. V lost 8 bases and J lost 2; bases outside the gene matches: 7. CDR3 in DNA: TGTGCCAGCCTGGGACTAAGATTCACAGATACGCAGTATTTT. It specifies CASLGLRFTDTQYF.

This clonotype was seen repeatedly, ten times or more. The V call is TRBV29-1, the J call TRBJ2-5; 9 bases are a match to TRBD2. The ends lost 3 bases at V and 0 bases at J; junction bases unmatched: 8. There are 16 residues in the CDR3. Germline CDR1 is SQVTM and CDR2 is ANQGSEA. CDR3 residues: CSVDYRSGGHQETQYF. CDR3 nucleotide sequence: TGCAGCGTTGACTATCGTAGCGGGGGACACCAAGAGACCCAGTACTTC.

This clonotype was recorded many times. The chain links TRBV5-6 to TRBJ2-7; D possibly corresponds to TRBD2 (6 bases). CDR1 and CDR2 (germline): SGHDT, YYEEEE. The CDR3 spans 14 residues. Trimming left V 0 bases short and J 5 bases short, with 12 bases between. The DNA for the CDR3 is TGTGCCAGCAGCTTGGGGGCCGGGGGTGACGAGCAGTACTTC. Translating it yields CASSLGAGGDEQYF.

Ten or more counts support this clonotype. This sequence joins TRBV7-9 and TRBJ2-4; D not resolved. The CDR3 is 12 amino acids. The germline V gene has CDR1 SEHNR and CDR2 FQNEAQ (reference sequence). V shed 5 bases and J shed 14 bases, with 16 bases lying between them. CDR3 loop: CASSPPMGVEYF. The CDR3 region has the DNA TGTGCCAGCAGCCCCCCGATGGGTGTGGAGTACTTC.

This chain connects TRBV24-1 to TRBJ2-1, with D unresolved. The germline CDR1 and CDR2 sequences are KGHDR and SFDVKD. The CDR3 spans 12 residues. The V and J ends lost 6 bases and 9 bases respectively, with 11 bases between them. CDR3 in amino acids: CATSSTQFEQFF. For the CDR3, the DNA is TGTGCCACCAGTTCGACCCAATTTGAGCAGTTCTTC.